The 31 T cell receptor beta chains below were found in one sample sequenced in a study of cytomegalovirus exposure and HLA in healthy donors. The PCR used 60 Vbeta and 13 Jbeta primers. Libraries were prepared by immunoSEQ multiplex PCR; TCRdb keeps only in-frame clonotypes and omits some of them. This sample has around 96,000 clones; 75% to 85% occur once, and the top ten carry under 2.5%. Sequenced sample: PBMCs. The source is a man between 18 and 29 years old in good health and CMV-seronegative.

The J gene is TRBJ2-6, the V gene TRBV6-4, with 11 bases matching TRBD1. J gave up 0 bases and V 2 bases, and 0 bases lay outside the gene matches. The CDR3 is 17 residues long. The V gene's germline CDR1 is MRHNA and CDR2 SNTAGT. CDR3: CASSDGTGGSGANVLTF. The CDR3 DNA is TGTGCCAGCAGTGACGGGACAGGGGGCTCTGGGGCCAACGTCCTGACTTTC.

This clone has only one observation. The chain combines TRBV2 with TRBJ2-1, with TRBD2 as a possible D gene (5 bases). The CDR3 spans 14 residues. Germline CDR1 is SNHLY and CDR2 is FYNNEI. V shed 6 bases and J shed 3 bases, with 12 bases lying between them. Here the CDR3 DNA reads TGTGCCAGCAGAAGAAGCGGAAACTACAATGAGCAGTTCTTC. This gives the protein CASRRSGNYNEQFF.

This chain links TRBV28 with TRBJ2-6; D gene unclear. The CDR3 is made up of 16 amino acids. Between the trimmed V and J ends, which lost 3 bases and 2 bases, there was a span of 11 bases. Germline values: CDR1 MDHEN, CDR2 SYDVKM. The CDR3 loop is CASSLISRTGANVLTF. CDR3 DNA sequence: TGTGCCAGCAGTTTGATCTCGAGAACTGGGGCCAACGTCCTGACTTTC. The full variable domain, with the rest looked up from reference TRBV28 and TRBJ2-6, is DVKVTQSSRYLVKRTGEKVFLECVQDMDHENMFWYRQDPGLGLRLIYFSYDVKMKEKGDIPEGYSVSREKKERFSLILESASTNQTSMYLCASSLISRTGANVLTFGAGSRLTVL.

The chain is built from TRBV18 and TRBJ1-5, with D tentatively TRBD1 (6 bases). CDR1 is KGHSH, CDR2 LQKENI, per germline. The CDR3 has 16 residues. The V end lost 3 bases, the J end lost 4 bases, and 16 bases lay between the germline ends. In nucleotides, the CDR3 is TGTGCCAGCTCACCGACGGGGGCGGGGGGGAATCAGCCCCAGCATTTT. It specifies CASSPTGAGGNQPQHF.

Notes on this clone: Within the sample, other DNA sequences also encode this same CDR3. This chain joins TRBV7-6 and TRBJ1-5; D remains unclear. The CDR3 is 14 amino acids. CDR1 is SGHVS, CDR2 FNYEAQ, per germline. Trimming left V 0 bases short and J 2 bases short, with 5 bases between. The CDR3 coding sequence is TGTGCCAGCAGCTTAGCGGAGGGCAATCAGCCCCAGCATTTT. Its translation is CASSLAEGNQPQHF.

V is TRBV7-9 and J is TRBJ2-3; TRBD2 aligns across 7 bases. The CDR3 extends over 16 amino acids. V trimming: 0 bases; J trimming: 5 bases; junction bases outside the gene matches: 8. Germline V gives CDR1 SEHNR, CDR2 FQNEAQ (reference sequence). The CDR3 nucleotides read TGTGCCAGCAGCTTAGCGCAGGGAGGGCCCGAAGATACGCAGTATTTT. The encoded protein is CASSLAQGGPEDTQYF.

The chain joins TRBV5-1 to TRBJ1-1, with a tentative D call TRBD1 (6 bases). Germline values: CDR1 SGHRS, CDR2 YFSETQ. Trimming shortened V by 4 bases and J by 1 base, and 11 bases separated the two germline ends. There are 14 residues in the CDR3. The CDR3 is CASSLQGTNTEAFF. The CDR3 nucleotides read TGCGCCAGCAGCCTACAGGGAACGAACACTGAAGCTTTCTTT.

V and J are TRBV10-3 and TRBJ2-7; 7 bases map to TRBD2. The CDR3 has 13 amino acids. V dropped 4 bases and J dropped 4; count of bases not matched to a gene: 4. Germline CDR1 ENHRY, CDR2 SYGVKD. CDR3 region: CAISAGGWYEQYF. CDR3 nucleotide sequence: TGTGCCATCAGTGCCGGGGGGTGGTACGAGCAGTACTTC.

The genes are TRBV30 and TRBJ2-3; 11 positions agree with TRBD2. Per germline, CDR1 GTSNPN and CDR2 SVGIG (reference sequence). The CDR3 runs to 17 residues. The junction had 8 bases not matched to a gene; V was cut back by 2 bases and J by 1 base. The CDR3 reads CAWSLAGGHIGTDTQYF. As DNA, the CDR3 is TGTGCCTGGAGTTTAGCGGGGGGGCATATTGGCACAGATACGCAGTATTTT.

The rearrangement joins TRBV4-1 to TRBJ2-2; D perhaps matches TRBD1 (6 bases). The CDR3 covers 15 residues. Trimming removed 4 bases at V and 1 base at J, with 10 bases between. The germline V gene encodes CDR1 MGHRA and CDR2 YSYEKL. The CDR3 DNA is TGCGCCAGCAGCCTAATGACAGGGAACACCGGGGAGCTGTTTTTT. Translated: CASSLMTGNTGELFF.

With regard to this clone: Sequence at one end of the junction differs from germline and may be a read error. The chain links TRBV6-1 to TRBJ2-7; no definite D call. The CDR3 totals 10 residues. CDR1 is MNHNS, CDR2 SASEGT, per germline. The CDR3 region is CASSEELLDF. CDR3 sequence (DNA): TGTGCCAGCAGTGAAGAACTACTCGACTTC.

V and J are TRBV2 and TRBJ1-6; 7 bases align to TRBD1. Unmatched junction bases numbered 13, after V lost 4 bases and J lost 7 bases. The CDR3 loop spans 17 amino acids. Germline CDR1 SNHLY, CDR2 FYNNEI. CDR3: CASSGEGGRVENSPLHF. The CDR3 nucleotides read TGTGCCAGCAGTGGGGAAGGGGGCCGAGTAGAGAATTCACCCCTCCACTTT.

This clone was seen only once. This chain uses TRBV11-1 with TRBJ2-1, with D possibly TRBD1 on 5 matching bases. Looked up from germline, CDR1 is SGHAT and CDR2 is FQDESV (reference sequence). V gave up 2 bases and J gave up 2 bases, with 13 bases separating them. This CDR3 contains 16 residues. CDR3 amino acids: CASSLIIQGPYNEQFF. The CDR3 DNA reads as TGTGCCAGCAGCTTAATCATTCAGGGTCCCTACAATGAGCAGTTCTTC.

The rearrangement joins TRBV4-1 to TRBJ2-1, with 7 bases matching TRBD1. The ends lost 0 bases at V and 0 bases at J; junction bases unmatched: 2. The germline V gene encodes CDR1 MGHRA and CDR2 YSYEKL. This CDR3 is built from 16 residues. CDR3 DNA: TGCGCCAGCAGCCAAGACGGGGACAGCTCCTACAATGAGCAGTTCTTC. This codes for CASSQDGDSSYNEQFF.

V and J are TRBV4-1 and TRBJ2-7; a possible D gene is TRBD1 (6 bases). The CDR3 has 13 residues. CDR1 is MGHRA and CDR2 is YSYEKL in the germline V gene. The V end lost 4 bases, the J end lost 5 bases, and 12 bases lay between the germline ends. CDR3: CASSLQGRHEQYF. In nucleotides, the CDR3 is TGCGCCAGCAGCCTACAGGGTAGGCACGAGCAGTACTTC.

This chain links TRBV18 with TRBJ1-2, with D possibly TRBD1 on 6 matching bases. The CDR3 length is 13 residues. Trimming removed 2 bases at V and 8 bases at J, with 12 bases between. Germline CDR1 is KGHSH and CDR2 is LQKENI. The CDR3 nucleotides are TGTGCCAGCTCACCAAGGACAGATGGGGGCTACACCTTC. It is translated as CASSPRTDGGYTF.

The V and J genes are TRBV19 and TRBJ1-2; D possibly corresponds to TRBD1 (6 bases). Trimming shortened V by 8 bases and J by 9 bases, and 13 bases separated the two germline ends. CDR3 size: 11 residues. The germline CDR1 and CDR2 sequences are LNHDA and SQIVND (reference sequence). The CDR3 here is CASGETGSYTF. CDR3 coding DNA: TGTGCCAGTGGGGAAACAGGGAGCTACACCTTC.

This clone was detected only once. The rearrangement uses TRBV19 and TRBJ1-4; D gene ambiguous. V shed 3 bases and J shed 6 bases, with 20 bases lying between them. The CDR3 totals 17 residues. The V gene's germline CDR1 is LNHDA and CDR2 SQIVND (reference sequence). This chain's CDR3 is CASSIIAAGGADEKLFF. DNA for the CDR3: TGTGCCAGTAGTATTATAGCGGCAGGCGGCGCCGATGAAAAACTGTTTTTT.

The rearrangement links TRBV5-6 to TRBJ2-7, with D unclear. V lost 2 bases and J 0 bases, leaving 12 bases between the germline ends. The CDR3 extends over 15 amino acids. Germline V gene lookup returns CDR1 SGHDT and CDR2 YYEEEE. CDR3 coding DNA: TGTGCCAGCAGCTTACAGCCGCAACCCTCCTACGAGCAGTACTTC. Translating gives CASSLQPQPSYEQYF.

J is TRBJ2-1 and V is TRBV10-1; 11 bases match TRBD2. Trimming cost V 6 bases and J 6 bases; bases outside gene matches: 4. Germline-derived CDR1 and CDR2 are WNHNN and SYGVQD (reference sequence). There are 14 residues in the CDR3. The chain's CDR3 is CASRASGGTNEQFF. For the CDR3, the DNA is TGCGCCAGCAGGGCTAGCGGGGGGACCAATGAGCAGTTCTTC.

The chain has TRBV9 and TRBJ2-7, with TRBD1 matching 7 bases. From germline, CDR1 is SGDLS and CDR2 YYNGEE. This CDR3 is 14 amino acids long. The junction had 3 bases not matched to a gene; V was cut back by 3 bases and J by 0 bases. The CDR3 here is CASSGQGPSYEQYF. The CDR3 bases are TGTGCCAGCAGCGGACAGGGTCCCTCCTACGAGCAGTACTTC. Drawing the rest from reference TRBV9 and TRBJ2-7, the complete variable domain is DSGVTQTPKHLITATGQRVTLRCSPRSGDLSVYWYQQSLDQGLQFLIQYYNGEERAKGNILERFSAQQFPDLHSELNLSSLELGDSALYFCASSGQGPSYEQYFGPGTRLTVT.

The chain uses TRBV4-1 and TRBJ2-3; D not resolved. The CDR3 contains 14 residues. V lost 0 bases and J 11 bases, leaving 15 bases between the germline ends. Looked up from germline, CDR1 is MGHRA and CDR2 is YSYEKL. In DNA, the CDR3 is TGCGCCAGCAGCCAAGATCGGGTACAATGGTGGCAGTATTTT. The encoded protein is CASSQDRVQWWQYF.

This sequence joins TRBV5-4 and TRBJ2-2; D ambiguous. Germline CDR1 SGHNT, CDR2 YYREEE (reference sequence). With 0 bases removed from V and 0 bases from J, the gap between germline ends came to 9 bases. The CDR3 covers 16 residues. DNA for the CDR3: TGTGCCAGCAGCTTGGACAACAACGCGAACACCGGGGAGCTGTTTTTT. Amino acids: CASSLDNNANTGELFF. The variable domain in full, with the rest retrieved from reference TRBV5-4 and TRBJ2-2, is ETGVTQSPTHLIKTRGQQVTLRCSSQSGHNTVSWYQQALGQGPQFIFQYYREEENGRGNFPPRFSGLQFPNYSSELNVNALELDDSALYLCASSLDNNANTGELFFGEGSRLTVL.

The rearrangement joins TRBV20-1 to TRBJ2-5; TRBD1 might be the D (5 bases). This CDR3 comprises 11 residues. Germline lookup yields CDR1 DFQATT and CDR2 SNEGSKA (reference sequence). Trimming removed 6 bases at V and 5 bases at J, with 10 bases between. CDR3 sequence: CSAQGYETQYF. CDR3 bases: TGCAGTGCCCAGGGATATGAGACCCAGTACTTC.

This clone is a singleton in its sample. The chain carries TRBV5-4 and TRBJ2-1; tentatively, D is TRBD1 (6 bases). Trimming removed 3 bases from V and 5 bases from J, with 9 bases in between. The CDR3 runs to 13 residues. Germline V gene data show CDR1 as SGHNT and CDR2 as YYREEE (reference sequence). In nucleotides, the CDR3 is TGTGCCAGCAGCTCCAACAGGGACAATGAGCAGTTCTTC. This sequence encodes CASSSNRDNEQFF.

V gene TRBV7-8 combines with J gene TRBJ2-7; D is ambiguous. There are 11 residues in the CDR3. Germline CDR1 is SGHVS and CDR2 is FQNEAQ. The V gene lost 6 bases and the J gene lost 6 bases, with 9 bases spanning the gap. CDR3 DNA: TGTGCCAGCAGGCGAACCGGCGAGCAGTACTTC. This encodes CASRRTGEQYF.

CDR3 DNA sequence: TGTGCCAGCTCACCACTTACTAGCGGGGTTGGCACAGATACGCAGTATTTT. Translating it yields CASSPLTSGVGTDTQYF. The chain recombines TRBV18 with TRBJ2-3; 10 nucleotides align to TRBD2. V gave up 1 base and J gave up 1 base; unmatched junction bases: 5. The CDR3 is 17 amino acids. The germline V gene encodes CDR1 KGHSH and CDR2 LQKENI.

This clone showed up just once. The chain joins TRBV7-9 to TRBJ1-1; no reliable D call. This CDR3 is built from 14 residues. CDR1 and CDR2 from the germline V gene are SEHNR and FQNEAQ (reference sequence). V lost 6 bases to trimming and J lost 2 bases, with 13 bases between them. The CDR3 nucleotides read TGTGCCAGCAGGCATGCTGGCGGAAACACTGAAGCTTTCTTT. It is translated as CASRHAGGNTEAFF.

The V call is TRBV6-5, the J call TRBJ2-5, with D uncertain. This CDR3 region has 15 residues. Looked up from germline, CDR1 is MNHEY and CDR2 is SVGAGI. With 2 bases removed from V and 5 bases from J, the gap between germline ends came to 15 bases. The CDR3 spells CASSYGRNIGETQYF. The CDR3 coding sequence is TGTGCCAGCAGTTACGGAAGGAACATCGGGGAGACCCAGTACTTC.

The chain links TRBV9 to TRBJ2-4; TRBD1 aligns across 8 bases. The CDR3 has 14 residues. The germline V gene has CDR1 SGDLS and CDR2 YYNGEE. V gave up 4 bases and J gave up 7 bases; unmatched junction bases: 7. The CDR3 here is CASSPGQGGNIQYF. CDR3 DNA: TGTGCCAGCAGCCCTGGACAGGGAGGCAACATTCAGTACTTC.

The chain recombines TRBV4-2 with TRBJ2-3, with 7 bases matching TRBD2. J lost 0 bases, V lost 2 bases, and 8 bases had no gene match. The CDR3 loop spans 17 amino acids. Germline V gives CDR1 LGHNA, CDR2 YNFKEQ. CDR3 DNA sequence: TGTGCCAGCAGCCAAACGGTGCTAGCGGAAAGCACAGATACGCAGTATTTT. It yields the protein CASSQTVLAESTDTQYF.